This TCR beta chain derives from a study of identical twins. From the 5' RACE reads, TCRdb called clonotypes with MiXCR, one entry per CDR3 protein. This sample has approximately 1.8 million distinct CDR3 sequences, with under 35% found just once. Only healthy Caucasians were enrolled as donors. The CDR3 runs to 17 residues. The germline V and J ends were trimmed by 1 base and 0 bases, with 16 bases remaining between them. Specimen: cord blood. The sequence was collected from a newborn girl in good health. V is TRBV12-3 or TRBV12-4 and J is TRBJ2-7, with D possibly TRBD2 on 5 matching bases. In nucleotides, the CDR3 is TGTGCCAGCAGTTTAGGAGTTGGCGGGTGGAGCTCCTACGAGCAGTACTTC. Encoded protein: CASSLGVGGWSSYEQYF.